The present TCR beta chain was sequenced within a study of blood T cell repertoires in COVID-19. Germline V lookup: CDR1 SQVTM, CDR2 ANQGSEA. This CDR3 is built from 13 residues. The germline V and J ends were trimmed by 4 bases and 5 bases, with 9 bases remaining between them. Some clones are missing from TCRdb's copy, which holds only in-frame ones; the method was immunoSEQ multiplex PCR. The sample includes 90,000 to 120,000 clones, approximately 91% seen only once; the top ten take less than 6.5%. The chain recombines TRBV29-1 with TRBJ1-6; D unresolved. Sequenced: peripheral blood. The origin of this receptor is a human donor in a cohort sampled during active COVID-19. DNA of the CDR3: TGCAGCGTTGGGTTCGGGGATAATTCACCCCTCCACTTT. Translated: CSVGFGDNSPLHF.